One sample yielded the 6 T cell receptor beta chains listed below, sequenced in a study of T cell clusters in autoimmune cytopenias. TRB was amplified from about 270 ng of peripheral blood genomic DNA per sample. TRB rearrangements were amplified by touch-down multiplex PCR with mixed TRB-A/B primers. TCRdb reprocessed the multiplex PCR reads; each CDR3 protein has one entry and no DNA is given. The sample holds about 15,000 distinct CDR3 sequences. This sample was shared with a second study, whose subject was T cell repertoires in aging, cancer and after chemotherapy.

Sequenced input: peripheral blood. Receptors originate from a human donor in good health.

By frequency, this clonotype is medium-sized. The CDR3 here is CASRSMGANVLTF. The chain employs TRBV19 and TRBJ2-6. The CDR3 contains 13 residues. In germline, CDR1 is LNHDA, CDR2 SQIVND (reference sequence).

The chain recombines TRBV6-5 with TRBJ1-6; TCRdb's D call of TRBD1 is untestable without DNA. CDR3 length equals 14 residues. CDR1 and CDR2 from the germline V gene are MNHEY and SVGAGI. The CDR3: CASQSDPGGSPLHF.

The chain has TRBV5-1 and TRBJ2-3; the TCRdb call, TRBD1, lacks DNA for checking. Germline V gene data show CDR1 as SGHRS and CDR2 as YFSETQ. The CDR3 is 14 amino acids. CDR3 in amino acids: CASTPGQNTDTQYF.

The genes are TRBV30 and TRBJ1-2; TCRdb designates TRBD1, a call that cannot be tested without DNA. The CDR3 is made up of 14 amino acids. CDR1 is GTSNPN, CDR2 SVGIG, per germline (reference sequence). The CDR3 region is CACPTGASNYGYTF.

This clonotype is called medium-sized (0.01 to 0.1%) based on its frequency. The chain employs TRBV11-3 and TRBJ2-1. This CDR3 contains 13 residues. Germline-derived CDR1 and CDR2 are SGHNT and YENEEA. CDR3 amino acids: CASSFTAYNEQFF.

V and J are TRBV24-1 and TRBJ2-7; TCRdb outputs TRBD1, but without DNA this stays unchecked. The CDR3 is 14 amino acids. CDR1 and CDR2 (germline): KGHDR, SFDVKD. CDR3 loop: CATSDSGQGYEQYF.